Each of the 10 T cell receptor beta chains below was sequenced from the same sample in a study of blood T cell repertoires in COVID-19. Sequencing was performed with immunoSEQ multiplex PCR; in TCRdb, only in-frame clones are kept and a portion is missing. The sample has approximately 41,000 clones; over 80% are singletons. Sequenced material: peripheral blood. The receptors originated from an elderly woman with acute or convalescent COVID-19.

CDR3 in amino acids: CASSFGDSTNEKLFF. CDR3 in DNA: TGTGCCAGCAGCTTCGGGGATTCAACTAATGAAAAACTGTTTTTT. The chain couples TRBV7-2 to TRBJ1-4; the D is unclear. Germline assignment: CDR1 SGHTA and CDR2 FQGNSA. This CDR3 region has 15 residues. V was pared by 3 bases and J by 0 bases, with 8 bases between.

The rearrangement joins TRBV6-7 to TRBJ1-5, with TRBD1 matching 8 bases. TRBV6-7 is an open reading frame, and its role is uncertain. V lost 0 bases to trimming and J lost 2 bases; unmatched junction nucleotides: 21. CDR3 length: 22 amino acids. This CDR3 reads CASSYSILGLGGQGTGNQPQHF. As DNA, the CDR3 is TGTGCCAGCAGTTACTCGATTCTAGGTTTGGGCGGACAGGGTACGGGCAATCAGCCCCAGCATTTT.

This clone was observed a single time. The gene calls are TRBV11-2 and TRBJ2-1; 8 nucleotides line up with TRBD1. Trimming removed 0 bases from V and 9 bases from J; junction bases left unmatched: 10. Germline V lookup: CDR1 SGHAT, CDR2 FQNNGV. The CDR3 is 16 amino acids. The CDR3 nucleotides are TGTGCCAGCAGCTTAGATGGGTGGACAGGGAGGCGTGAGCAGTTCTTC. Protein sequence: CASSLDGWTGRREQFF.

The chain employs TRBV5-1 and TRBJ2-3; 11 bases align to TRBD1. From germline, CDR1 is SGHRS and CDR2 YFSETQ. J was trimmed by 4 bases and V by 3 bases; bases with no gene match: 7. The CDR3 totals 16 residues. In DNA form, the CDR3 reads TGCGCCAGCAGCTACAGGACAGGGGGCGCCGCAGATACGCAGTATTTT. Translating gives CASSYRTGGAADTQYF.

V usage is TRBV18 and J usage is TRBJ1-5; 8 bases align to TRBD1. Per germline, CDR1 KGHSH and CDR2 LQKENI. This CDR3 spans 15 amino acids. Unmatched junction bases numbered 8, after V lost 3 bases and J lost 7 bases. This CDR3 is CASSPGQAVGQPQHF. The DNA for the CDR3 is TGTGCCAGCTCACCGGGACAGGCCGTGGGGCAGCCCCAGCATTTT.

This chain links TRBV3-1 (or the pseudogene TRBV3-2) with TRBJ1-1, with D perhaps matching TRBD1 (6 bases). The CDR3 spans 16 residues. V dropped 1 base and J dropped 1 base, with 13 bases sitting between them. Germline lookup yields CDR1 LGHDT and CDR2 YNNKEL (reference sequence). The CDR3 spells CASSQGGGGSNTEAFF. CDR3 coding DNA: TGTGCCAGCAGCCAAGGGGGTGGGGGCTCGAACACTGAAGCTTTCTTT.

Only a few counts were recorded for this clone. Written as DNA, the CDR3 is TGCGCCAGCAGCAATGCTGGAGGGCAAGGCTACACCTTC. It is translated as CASSNAGGQGYTF. The chain recombines TRBV5-1 with TRBJ1-2; D remains ambiguous. Looked up from germline, CDR1 is SGHRS and CDR2 is YFSETQ. CDR3 length equals 13 residues. The ends were cut back, 4 bases at V and 8 bases at J, with 15 bases in the middle. The variable domain in full, with the rest retrieved from reference TRBV5-1 and TRBJ1-2, is KAGVTQTPRYLIKTRGQQVTLSCSPISGHRSVSWYQQTPGQGLQFLFEYFSETQRNKGNFPGRFSGRQFSNSRSEMNVSTLELGDSALYLCASSNAGGQGYTFGSGTRLTVV.

This rearrangement joins TRBV10-3 to TRBJ1-1; D uncertain. This CDR3 spans 14 amino acids. CDR1 and CDR2 from the germline V gene are ENHRY and SYGVKD. V was cut by 6 bases and J by 0 bases, with 11 bases left in between. CDR3 DNA sequence: TGTGCCATCAGGAACGGGGTCATGAACACTGAAGCTTTCTTT. Translated, it gives CAIRNGVMNTEAFF.

The gene calls are TRBV7-9 and TRBJ1-1, with TRBD1 as a possible D gene (5 bases). The germline V and J ends were trimmed by 7 bases and 2 bases, with 14 bases remaining between them. CDR1 and CDR2 (germline): SEHNR, FQNEAQ (reference sequence). The CDR3 covers 14 residues. The CDR3, as DNA: TGTGCCAGCACCCCCCCCGACAGAAACACTGAAGCTTTCTTT. Translating gives CASTPPDRNTEAFF.

A few counts support this clone. This chain links TRBV10-3 with TRBJ2-2, with a weak D call TRBD1 (5 bases). This CDR3 contains 14 residues. Trimming removed 5 bases from V and 2 bases from J, with 9 bases in between. The germline CDR1 and CDR2 sequences are ENHRY and SYGVKD. The CDR3 nucleotides are TGTGCCATCAGTAGGGGCCTAAACACCGGGGAGCTGTTTTTT. Protein product: CAISRGLNTGELFF.